One sample yielded the 18 T cell receptor beta chains listed below, sequenced in a study of blood T cell repertoires in COVID-19. Clones were read by immunoSEQ multiplex PCR, and TCRdb kept only the in-frame ones, dropping some. The table has more than 20,000 clones, 90% seen once. Specimen: peripheral blood. These TCRs come from a human donor in a cohort sampled during active COVID-19.

The gene calls are TRBV18 and TRBJ1-5, with D hard to call. The V end lost 4 bases, the J end lost 3 bases, and 13 bases lay between the germline ends. CDR1 is KGHSH, CDR2 LQKENI, per germline. The CDR3 is made up of 15 amino acids. The CDR3 region has the DNA TGTGCCAGCTCACTGGACGAGCGGCCCAATCAGCCCCAGCATTTT. The encoded protein is CASSLDERPNQPQHF.

V is TRBV13 and J is TRBJ1-2; D is unclear. CDR3 size: 16 residues. Between the trimmed V and J ends, which lost 5 bases and 3 bases, there was a span of 19 bases. Germline V CDR1 and CDR2: PRHDT, FYEKMQ (reference sequence). This CDR3 reads CASSPGLGRRDYGYTF. In DNA, the CDR3 is TGTGCCAGCAGCCCGGGGTTGGGCAGGCGAGACTATGGCTACACCTTC. Filled out from reference TRBV13 and TRBJ1-2, the complete variable domain reads AAGVIQSPRHLIKEKRETATLKCYPIPRHDTVYWYQQGPGQDPQFLISFYEKMQSDKGSIPDRFSAQQFSDYHSELNMSSLELGDSALYFCASSPGLGRRDYGYTFGSGTRLTVV.

The chain uses TRBV6-5 and TRBJ1-1; 7 positions agree with TRBD1. CDR3 length equals 14 residues. CDR1 and CDR2 from the germline V gene are MNHEY and SVGAGI. V trimming: 6 bases; J trimming: 4 bases; junction bases outside the gene matches: 8. The CDR3 DNA reads as TGTGCCAGCAGCCTAGACAGGGTCCGCACTGAAGCTTTCTTT. This codes for CASSLDRVRTEAFF.

This clone was seen only a few times. This chain uses TRBV12-3 or TRBV12-4 with TRBJ1-1; maybe TRBD1 (6 bases). Trimming removed 7 bases from V and 11 bases from J, with 17 bases in between. The CDR3 sequence is 12 residues long. DNA of the CDR3: TGTGCCAGCACGTTGTGGGGGCCCGAGGCTTTCTTT. Translated: CASTLWGPEAFF.

The rearrangement joins TRBV6-6 to TRBJ1-2, with 7 bases that match TRBD1. The V and J ends lost 4 bases and 2 bases, in that order; junction bases with no gene match: 4. This CDR3 has 14 amino acids. Germline-derived CDR1 and CDR2 are MNHNY and SVGAGI (reference sequence). CDR3 in DNA: TGTGCCAGCAGTTGGGACAGCGAAAACTATGGCTACACCTTC. Translation gives CASSWDSENYGYTF.

This clone occurred once. The genes are TRBV19 and TRBJ1-1, with 9 positions matching TRBD1. The CDR3 contains 16 residues. Germline assignment: CDR1 LNHDA and CDR2 SQIVND (reference sequence). J was trimmed by 4 bases and V by 4 bases; bases with no gene match: 10. CDR3: CASSTGTGMLITEAFF. Written as DNA, the CDR3 is TGTGCCAGTAGTACCGGGACAGGGATGTTGATCACTGAAGCTTTCTTT.

The gene calls are TRBV5-4 and TRBJ2-5, with 8 bases fitting TRBD2. Trimming cost V 0 bases and J 0 bases; bases outside gene matches: 4. Germline V gene lookup returns CDR1 SGHNT and CDR2 YYREEE (reference sequence). This CDR3 spans 16 amino acids. The CDR3 protein is CASSLGLAGNQETQYF. Written as DNA, the CDR3 is TGTGCCAGCAGCTTGGGTTTAGCGGGGAACCAAGAGACCCAGTACTTC.

The chain links TRBV7-9 to TRBJ2-7; 10 bases fit TRBD1. This CDR3 spans 14 amino acids. Per germline, CDR1 SEHNR and CDR2 FQNEAQ (reference sequence). V lost 5 bases to trimming and J lost 7 bases; unmatched junction nucleotides: 8. CDR3 coding DNA: TGTGCCAGCAGCCGGGACAGGGGTCAATCGGAGCAGTACTTC. Translating it yields CASSRDRGQSEQYF.

The rearrangement uses TRBV2 and TRBJ2-5; 7 nucleotides line up with TRBD1. The CDR3 is 13 residues long. Germline V gene lookup returns CDR1 SNHLY and CDR2 FYNNEI. V was clipped by 8 bases and J by 4 bases; unmatched bases: 7. In nucleotides, the CDR3 is TGTGCCAGCCGTAGGGACAGCAGAGAGACCCAGTACTTC. Translation gives CASRRDSRETQYF.

This chain connects TRBV18 to TRBJ2-1, with a possible D match to TRBD2 (6 bases). The CDR3 is 16 residues long. Trimming left V 1 base short and J 1 base short, with 11 bases between. CDR1 KGHSH and CDR2 LQKENI come from the germline V gene. The CDR3 DNA sequence: TGTGCCAGCTCACCACTGCCGGCGGGATCCTACAATGAGCAGTTCTTC. It is translated as CASSPLPAGSYNEQFF. Together with reference TRBV18 and TRBJ2-1, the CDR3 gives the full variable domain: NAGVMQNPRHLVRRRGQEARLRCSPMKGHSHVYWYRQLPEEGLKFMVYLQKENIIDESGMPKERFSAEFPKEGPSILRIQQVVRGDSAAYFCASSPLPAGSYNEQFFGPGTRLTVL.

The chain carries TRBV6-5 and TRBJ1-1, with a possible D match to TRBD1 (5 bases). Trimming stripped 10 bases from V and 6 bases from J, with 18 bases between. Germline CDR1 and CDR2: MNHEY and SVGAGI. CDR3 length: 13 amino acids. The chain's CDR3 is CATKSRVWAEAFF. The CDR3 bases are TGTGCCACCAAATCCAGGGTCTGGGCTGAAGCTTTCTTT.

The chain joins TRBV7-9 to TRBJ2-3; possible D gene TRBD2, 5 bases. This CDR3 is built from 16 residues. The germline gives CDR1 SEHNR, CDR2 FQNEAQ (reference sequence). Trimming stripped 5 bases from V and 4 bases from J, with 19 bases between. The DNA of the CDR3 is TGTGCCAGCAGCGCGGCCGGGATATTCGACCCAGATACGCAGTATTTT. Translating gives CASSAAGIFDPDTQYF.

The chain employs TRBV5-1 and TRBJ1-1; 8 bases align to TRBD1. Germline lookup yields CDR1 SGHRS and CDR2 YFSETQ. There are 14 residues in the CDR3. With 4 bases clipped from V and 4 bases from J, the junction kept 6 bases outside the gene matches. This chain's CDR3 is CASSPGQGGTEAFF. As DNA, the CDR3 is TGCGCCAGCAGCCCAGGACAGGGAGGCACTGAAGCTTTCTTT.

This chain uses TRBV6-5 with TRBJ1-5, with D maybe TRBD1 (5 bases). Germline loops: CDR1 MNHEY, CDR2 SVGAGI. V lost 0 bases and J 6 bases, leaving 15 bases between the germline ends. The CDR3 consists of 16 residues. The CDR3 DNA reads as TGTGCCAGCAGTTACTCTAGGACATCAGAGACTCAGCCCCAGCATTTT. Encoded protein: CASSYSRTSETQPQHF.

The V and J genes are TRBV6-2 or TRBV6-3 and TRBJ2-1; D may be TRBD2 (6 bases). Deletions cut 4 bases from V and 8 bases from J, with 15 bases between. This CDR3 has 14 amino acids. Germline CDR1 is MNHEY and CDR2 is SVGEGT. The CDR3 DNA reads TGTGCCAGCAGTTCGACCCGATTAGCGGATGAGCAGTTCTTC. Protein product: CASSSTRLADEQFF.

V gene TRBV12-5 combines with J gene TRBJ2-5; 7 bases are shared with TRBD1. Per germline, CDR1 LGHNT and CDR2 FRNRAP. The CDR3 totals 13 residues. V trimming: 6 bases; J trimming: 4 bases; junction bases outside the gene matches: 5. CDR3 sequence: CASGNAGGETQYF. The CDR3 DNA reads TGTGCTAGTGGCAACGCAGGGGGAGAGACCCAGTACTTC.

The chain links TRBV10-1 to TRBJ2-5, with TRBD2 matching over 11 bases. Germline-derived CDR1 and CDR2 are WNHNN and SYGVQD (reference sequence). The junction had 2 bases not matched to a gene; V was cut back by 4 bases and J by 1 base. The CDR3 consists of 15 residues. The CDR3 region is CASSASGGTQETQYF. The CDR3 DNA sequence: TGCGCCAGCAGTGCTAGCGGGGGGACCCAAGAGACCCAGTACTTC.

This clone has a single count. The chain joins TRBV5-5 to TRBJ1-2, with no clear D. From germline, CDR1 is SGHKS and CDR2 YYEKEE (reference sequence). The CDR3 is 13 residues long. V was shortened by 5 bases and J by 2 bases, with 10 bases between the two germline ends. The CDR3 loop is CASSQDGNYGYTF. The CDR3 region has the DNA TGTGCCAGCAGTCAAGACGGGAACTATGGCTACACCTTC.